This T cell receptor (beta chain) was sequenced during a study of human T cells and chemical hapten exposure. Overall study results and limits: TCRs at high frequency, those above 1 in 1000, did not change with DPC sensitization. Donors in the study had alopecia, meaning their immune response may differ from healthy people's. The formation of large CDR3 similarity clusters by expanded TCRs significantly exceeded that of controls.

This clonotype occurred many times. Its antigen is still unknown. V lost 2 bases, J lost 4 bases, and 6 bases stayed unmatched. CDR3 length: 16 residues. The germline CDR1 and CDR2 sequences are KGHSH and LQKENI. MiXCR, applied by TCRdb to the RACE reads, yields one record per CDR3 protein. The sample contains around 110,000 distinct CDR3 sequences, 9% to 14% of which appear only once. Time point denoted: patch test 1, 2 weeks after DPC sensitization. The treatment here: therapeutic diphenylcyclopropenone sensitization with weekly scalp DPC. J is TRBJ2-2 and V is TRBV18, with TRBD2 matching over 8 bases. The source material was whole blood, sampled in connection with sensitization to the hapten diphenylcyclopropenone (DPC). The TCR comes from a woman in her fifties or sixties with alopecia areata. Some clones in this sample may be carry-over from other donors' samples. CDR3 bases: TGTGCCAGCTCACCAGAGAGCGGGGGCCTCACCGGGGAGCTGTTTTTT. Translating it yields CASSPESGGLTGELFF.